Each of the 29 T cell receptor beta chains below was sequenced from the same sample in a study of CD8+ T cells in alopecia areata. Treatment meaning: oral pan-JAK inhibitor, 5-10 mg twice daily. Sequencing relied on a cDNA template that was reverse transcribed from extracted RNA. The repertoire was sequenced with immunoSEQ multiplex PCR; TCRdb's copy has only in-frame clones and lacks some. The sample contains 250,000 to 350,000 clones, approximately 60% of which appear only once. The material was CD4+ T cells sorted from blood, obtained at week 52, from a patient treated with tofacitinib. Receptor source: a human donor with alopecia areata.

This clone came up a few times. This chain links TRBV11-1 with TRBJ1-4, with TRBD1 matching 7 bases. Germline V gene data show CDR1 as SGHAT and CDR2 as FQDESV (reference sequence). Trimming at V came to 5 bases and at J to 11 bases, leaving 5 bases not matched to a gene. This CDR3 comprises 12 residues. Here the CDR3 reads CASSVDRRKLFF. For the CDR3, the DNA is TGTGCCAGCAGCGTGGACAGGCGGAAACTGTTTTTT.

Concerning this clone itself: The sample holds other DNA sequences that translate to the same CDR3. The genes are TRBV5-1 and TRBJ1-1; D unresolved. This CDR3 contains 13 residues. The V gene's germline CDR1 is SGHRS and CDR2 YFSETQ. The V end lost 0 bases, the J end lost 1 base, and 4 bases lay between the germline ends. The CDR3 bases are TGCGCCAGCAGCTTGGCGGCGAACACTGAAGCTTTCTTT. Translation: CASSLAANTEAFF.

V is TRBV29-1 and J is TRBJ2-1, with D uncertain. CDR3 length: 14 amino acids. Looked up from germline, CDR1 is SQVTM and CDR2 is ANQGSEA. The V gene lost 7 bases and the J gene lost 0 bases, with 13 bases spanning the gap. Here the CDR3 DNA reads TGCAGCGCTGCAACTGTGAGCTCCTACAATGAGCAGTTCTTC. It specifies CSAATVSSYNEQFF.

This rearrangement joins TRBV27 to TRBJ1-2; 7 bases match TRBD1. V lost 1 base and J lost 0; bases outside the gene matches: 11. The CDR3 is 18 residues long. The germline CDR1 and CDR2 sequences are MNHEY and SMNVEV (reference sequence). The CDR3 bases are TGTGCCAGCAGTTTATGGAACCCGACAGGGTCCACTAACTATGGCTACACCTTC. Translating it yields CASSLWNPTGSTNYGYTF.

V is TRBV20-1 and J is TRBJ2-1; D possibly corresponds to TRBD1 (6 bases). Germline-derived CDR1 and CDR2 are DFQATT and SNEGSKA (reference sequence). CDR3 size: 11 residues. Trimming cost V 5 bases and J 15 bases, with 17 bases left between them. The chain's CDR3 is CSASTGEIRFF. CDR3 in DNA: TGCAGTGCTTCGACAGGCGAGATTCGGTTCTTC.

As regards this clone: An end of the junction does not agree with germline; a read error may underlie this. This chain uses TRBV2 with TRBJ2-2, with D possibly matching TRBD2 (6 bases). Germline CDR1 reads SNHLY; CDR2 reads FYNNEI. The CDR3 consists of 15 residues. CDR3 region: CASTWGLGGTGELFF. The CDR3 nucleotides are TGTGCCAGCACTTGGGGCTTAGGAGGGACCGGGGAACTGTTTTTT.

This chain uses TRBV5-4 with TRBJ1-2, with 9 bases matching TRBD1. The CDR3 has 14 residues. V was pared by 4 bases and J by 8 bases, with 9 bases of the junction left unmatched. Germline CDR1 reads SGHNT; CDR2 reads YYREEE (reference sequence). This CDR3 reads CASSLRDRDVGYTF. CDR3 DNA: TGTGCCAGCAGCCTCCGGGACAGGGACGTCGGCTACACCTTC.

V usage is TRBV27 and J usage is TRBJ1-2, with D perhaps matching TRBD1 (5 bases). Trimming removed 2 bases from V and 4 bases from J, with 11 bases in between. CDR1 and CDR2 from the germline V gene are MNHEY and SMNVEV (reference sequence). This CDR3 has 14 residues. The CDR3 region has the DNA TGTGCCAGCAGTTTACACCCCGACAGCTATGGCTACACCTTC. This gives the protein CASSLHPDSYGYTF.

Only a few counts were recorded for this clone. The chain employs TRBV30 and TRBJ2-5; 8 bases agree with TRBD2. The CDR3 length is 14 residues. Germline V CDR1 and CDR2: GTSNPN, SVGIG (reference sequence). V was pared by 3 bases and J by 7 bases, with 10 bases of the junction left unmatched. In DNA, the CDR3 is TGTGCCTGGAGAGAAACGGGGGGGACCGGGACCCAGTACTTC. Amino acid sequence: CAWRETGGTGTQYF.

This chain uses TRBV27 with TRBJ2-7; TRBD1 or TRBD2 may be the D gene (5 bases each). The CDR3 has 16 residues. V was trimmed by 4 bases and J by 4 bases, leaving 20 bases between them. The V gene's germline CDR1 is MNHEY and CDR2 SMNVEV (reference sequence). The CDR3 protein is CASSYLPGTEKYEQYF. DNA of the CDR3: TGTGCCAGCAGTTACCTACCGGGGACGGAGAAATACGAGCAGTACTTC.

J is TRBJ1-6 and V is TRBV7-2; a possible D gene is TRBD1 (5 bases). The CDR3 is 12 residues long. From germline, CDR1 is SGHTA and CDR2 FQGNSA. V gave up 1 base and J gave up 10 bases, with 5 bases separating them. The chain's CDR3 is CASSLGGSPLHF. DNA of the CDR3: TGTGCCAGCAGCTTAGGGGGCTCACCCCTCCACTTT.

The V call is TRBV19, the J call TRBJ1-6; 8 bases map to TRBD1. The CDR3 sequence is 15 residues long. Germline loops: CDR1 LNHDA, CDR2 SQIVND (reference sequence). The V segment lost 6 bases and the J segment 4 bases; nucleotides outside the gene matches: 5. Here the CDR3 reads CASSPGTGYNSPLHF. Written as DNA, the CDR3 is TGTGCCAGTAGCCCCGGGACAGGTTATAATTCACCCCTCCACTTT.

V and J are TRBV14 and TRBJ2-4; D not resolved. Germline assignment: CDR1 SGHDN and CDR2 FVKESK. This CDR3 contains 12 residues. V shed 4 bases and J shed 9 bases, with 10 bases lying between them. The DNA for the CDR3 is TGTGCCAGCAGCCGAGATACGAGCATTCAGTACTTC. This gives the protein CASSRDTSIQYF.

The chain joins TRBV30 to TRBJ1-4, with TRBD1 as a possible D gene (6 bases). Trimming pared 4 bases from V and 6 bases from J, leaving 9 bases between. The germline gives CDR1 GTSNPN, CDR2 SVGIG (reference sequence). The CDR3 is 12 residues long. The CDR3 sequence: CAWKGGDEKLFF. The DNA of the CDR3 is TGTGCCTGGAAGGGGGGCGATGAAAAACTGTTTTTT.

This chain joins TRBV5-1 and TRBJ2-3; D might be TRBD2 (6 bases). V lost 4 bases to trimming and J lost 0 bases, with 12 bases between them. The CDR3 is 15 residues long. CDR1 and CDR2 (germline): SGHRS, YFSETQ. CDR3 coding DNA: TGCGCCAGCAGCCGGGACTCCGCTAGCACAGATACGCAGTATTTT. Its translation is CASSRDSASTDTQYF.

This clone was observed a few times. The rearrangement links TRBV4-1 to TRBJ1-2; D is unresolved. In germline, CDR1 is MGHRA, CDR2 YSYEKL. The V gene lost 1 base and the J gene lost 8 bases, with 11 bases spanning the gap. CDR3 length equals 13 residues. CDR3 in DNA: TGCGCCAGCAGCCAAGCGACAACTTGGGGCTACACCTTC. Its translation is CASSQATTWGYTF.

This clone was found a few times. This chain connects TRBV2 to TRBJ2-3; 9 nucleotides align to TRBD2. Trimming cost V 5 bases and J 1 base; bases outside gene matches: 1. Germline-derived CDR1 and CDR2 are SNHLY and FYNNEI. The length of the CDR3 is 14 residues. This chain's CDR3 is CASSPSGGTDTQYF. The CDR3 region has the DNA TGTGCCAGCAGTCCTAGCGGGGGCACAGATACGCAGTATTTT.

J is TRBJ1-3 and V is TRBV25-1; 8 bases fit TRBD1. The CDR3 contains 15 residues. Germline CDR1 MGHDK, CDR2 SYGVNS. V lost 3 bases and J lost 4; bases outside the gene matches: 5. CDR3 protein: CASSDRGLFGNTIYF. CDR3 DNA sequence: TGTGCCAGCAGTGACAGGGGGCTTTTCGGAAACACCATATATTTT.

V is TRBV7-2 and J is TRBJ2-1; D gene unclear. Trimming left V 5 bases short and J 4 bases short, with 12 bases between. CDR3 length: 14 amino acids. Per germline, CDR1 SGHTA and CDR2 FQGNSA. CDR3 sequence: CASSTLGPYNEQFF. CDR3 bases: TGTGCCAGCAGCACCCTAGGACCGTACAATGAGCAGTTCTTC.

The genes are TRBV7-2 and TRBJ1-1; D ambiguous. From germline, CDR1 is SGHTA and CDR2 FQGNSA. Deletions cut 1 base from V and 2 bases from J, with 8 bases between. The CDR3 covers 14 residues. In DNA, the CDR3 is TGTGCCAGCAGCTTAGGACCGGCCAACACTGAAGCTTTCTTT. Amino acids: CASSLGPANTEAFF.

V and J are TRBV7-2 and TRBJ2-3; 10 nucleotides agree with TRBD1. Germline V lookup: CDR1 SGHTA, CDR2 FQGNSA. The CDR3 runs to 14 residues. The trim removed 6 bases at V and 4 bases at J, leaving 4 bases unmatched. In DNA, the CDR3 is TGTGCCAGCAGAAGGGACAGGGGCTCAGATACGCAGTATTTT. This translates into CASRRDRGSDTQYF.

The chain joins TRBV30 to TRBJ1-2; the match to TRBD1 covers 7 bases. V was clipped by 1 base and J by 1 base; unmatched bases: 6. The CDR3 has 15 amino acids. Germline CDR1 is GTSNPN and CDR2 is SVGIG (reference sequence). The CDR3 nucleotides are TGTGCCTGGAGTGAGCGACAGGGTATTAACTATGGCTACACCTTC. This encodes CAWSERQGINYGYTF.

Points on this clone: Its ends do not fully match the called genes, so a read error is possible. The CDR3 nucleotides are TGTGCCAGCAGTAATAGCGGGGGGTTCTTTTTT. Translating it yields CASSNSGGFFF. The V call is TRBV6-5, the J call TRBJ2-3; 10 bases agree with TRBD2. CDR3 length equals 11 residues. CDR1 is MNHEY, CDR2 SVGAGI, per germline.

The genes are TRBV7-8 and TRBJ1-2; D is unresolved. CDR3 length: 14 amino acids. V lost 5 bases and J 3 bases, leaving 13 bases between the germline ends. Germline CDR1 and CDR2: SGHVS and FQNEAQ. The CDR3: CASSPRTGHYGYTF. For the CDR3, the DNA is TGTGCCAGCAGCCCAAGGACCGGGCACTATGGCTACACCTTC.

This sequence joins TRBV6-6 and TRBJ2-5, with D perhaps assigned TRBD1 or TRBD2 (5 bases each). Between the trimmed V and J ends, which lost 3 bases and 0 bases, there was a span of 8 bases. Germline values: CDR1 MNHNY, CDR2 SVGAGI (reference sequence). The CDR3 spans 14 residues. This CDR3 reads CASSYGTYQETQYF. The CDR3 DNA reads as TGTGCCAGCAGTTATGGGACGTACCAAGAGACCCAGTACTTC.

This chain uses TRBV25-1 with TRBJ2-1; possibly TRBD1 for D (6 bases). CDR1 MGHDK and CDR2 SYGVNS come from the germline V gene. The CDR3 length is 15 residues. The germline V and J ends were trimmed by 5 bases and 0 bases, with 11 bases remaining between them. CDR3 nucleotide sequence: TGTGCCAGCAGTAACCGGGACAACTCCTACAATGAGCAGTTCTTC. Translated: CASSNRDNSYNEQFF.

The chain carries TRBV9 and TRBJ2-5; 11 nucleotides line up with TRBD2. The junction had 4 bases not matched to a gene; V was cut back by 3 bases and J by 6 bases. This CDR3 comprises 14 residues. Per germline, CDR1 SGDLS and CDR2 YYNGEE. Written as DNA, the CDR3 is TGTGCCAGCAGCGCGACTAGCGGGGTACAGACCCAGTACTTC. Residues: CASSATSGVQTQYF.

The chain links TRBV4-3 to TRBJ2-7; D possibly corresponds to TRBD2 (6 bases). The V end was cut by 3 bases, the J end by 4 bases, with 10 bases between. This CDR3 is built from 13 residues. Per the germline V gene, CDR1 is LGHNA and CDR2 is YSLEER. CDR3 amino acids: CASSHRAGYEQYF. The DNA for the CDR3 is TGCGCCAGCAGCCACCGGGCGGGGTACGAGCAGTACTTC.

The chain recombines TRBV29-1 with TRBJ2-3; 9 bases map to TRBD1. The CDR3 sequence is 14 residues long. Per the germline V gene, CDR1 is SQVTM and CDR2 is ANQGSEA. Trimming at V came to 6 bases and at J to 4 bases, leaving 8 bases not matched to a gene. CDR3 sequence: CSVAWDRESDTQYF. The CDR3 nucleotides are TGCAGCGTGGCGTGGGACAGGGAGTCAGATACGCAGTATTTT.